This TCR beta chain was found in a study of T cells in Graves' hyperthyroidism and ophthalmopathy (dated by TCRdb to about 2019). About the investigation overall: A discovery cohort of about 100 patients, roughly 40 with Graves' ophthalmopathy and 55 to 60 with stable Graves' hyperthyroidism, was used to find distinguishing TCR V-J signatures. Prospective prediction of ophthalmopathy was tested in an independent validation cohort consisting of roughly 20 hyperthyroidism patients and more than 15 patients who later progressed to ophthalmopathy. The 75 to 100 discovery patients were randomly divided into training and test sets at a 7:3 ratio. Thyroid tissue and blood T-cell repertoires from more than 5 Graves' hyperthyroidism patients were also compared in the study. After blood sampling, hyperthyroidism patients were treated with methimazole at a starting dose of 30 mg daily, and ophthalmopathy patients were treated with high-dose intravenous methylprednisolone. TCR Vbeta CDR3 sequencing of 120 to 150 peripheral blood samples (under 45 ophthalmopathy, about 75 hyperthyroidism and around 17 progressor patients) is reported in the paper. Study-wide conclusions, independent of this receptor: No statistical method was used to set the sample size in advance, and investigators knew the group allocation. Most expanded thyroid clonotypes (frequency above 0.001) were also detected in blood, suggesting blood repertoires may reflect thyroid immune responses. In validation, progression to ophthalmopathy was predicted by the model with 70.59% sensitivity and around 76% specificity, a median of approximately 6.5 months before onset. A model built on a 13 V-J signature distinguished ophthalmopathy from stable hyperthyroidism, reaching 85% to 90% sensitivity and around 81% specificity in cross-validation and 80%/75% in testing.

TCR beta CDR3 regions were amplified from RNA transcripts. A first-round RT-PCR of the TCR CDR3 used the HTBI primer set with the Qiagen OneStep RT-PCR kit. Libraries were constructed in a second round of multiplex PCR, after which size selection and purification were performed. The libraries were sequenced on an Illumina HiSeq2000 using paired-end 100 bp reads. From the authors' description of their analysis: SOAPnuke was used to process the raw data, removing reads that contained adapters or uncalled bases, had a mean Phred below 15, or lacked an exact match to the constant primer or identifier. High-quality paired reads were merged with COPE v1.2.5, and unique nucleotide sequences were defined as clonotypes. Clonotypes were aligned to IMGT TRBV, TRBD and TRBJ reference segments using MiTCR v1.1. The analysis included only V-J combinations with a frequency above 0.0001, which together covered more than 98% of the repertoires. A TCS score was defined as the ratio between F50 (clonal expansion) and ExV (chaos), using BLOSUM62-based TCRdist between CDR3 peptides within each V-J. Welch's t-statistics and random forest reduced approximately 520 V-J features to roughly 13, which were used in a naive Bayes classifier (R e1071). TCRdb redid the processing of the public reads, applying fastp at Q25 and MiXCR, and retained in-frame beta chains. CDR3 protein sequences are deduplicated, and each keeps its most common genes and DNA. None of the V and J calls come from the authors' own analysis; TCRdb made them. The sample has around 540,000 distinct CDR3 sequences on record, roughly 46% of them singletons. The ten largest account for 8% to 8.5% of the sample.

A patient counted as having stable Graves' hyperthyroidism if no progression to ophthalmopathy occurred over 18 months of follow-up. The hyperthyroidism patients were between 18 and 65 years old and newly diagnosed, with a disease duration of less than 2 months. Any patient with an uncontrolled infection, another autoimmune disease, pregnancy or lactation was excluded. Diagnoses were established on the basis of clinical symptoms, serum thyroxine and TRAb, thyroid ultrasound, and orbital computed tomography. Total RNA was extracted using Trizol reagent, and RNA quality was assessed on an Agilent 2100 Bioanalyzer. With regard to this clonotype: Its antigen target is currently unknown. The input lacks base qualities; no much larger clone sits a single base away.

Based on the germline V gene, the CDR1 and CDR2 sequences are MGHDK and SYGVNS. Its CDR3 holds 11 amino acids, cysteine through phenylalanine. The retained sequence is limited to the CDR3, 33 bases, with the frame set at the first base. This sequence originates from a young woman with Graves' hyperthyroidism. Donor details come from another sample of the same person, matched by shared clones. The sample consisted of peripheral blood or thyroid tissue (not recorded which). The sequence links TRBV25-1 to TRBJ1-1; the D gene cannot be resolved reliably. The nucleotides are TGTGCTAGACGGGGGAACACTGAAGCTTTCTTT. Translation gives CARRGNTEAFF.